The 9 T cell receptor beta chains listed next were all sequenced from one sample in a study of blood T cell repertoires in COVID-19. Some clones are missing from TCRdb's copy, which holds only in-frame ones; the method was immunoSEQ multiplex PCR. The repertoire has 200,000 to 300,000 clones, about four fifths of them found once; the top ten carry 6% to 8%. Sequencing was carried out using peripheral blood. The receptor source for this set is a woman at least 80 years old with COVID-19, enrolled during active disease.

CDR3 sequence: CASSYTGTGSTEAFF. CDR3 DNA sequence: TGTGCCAGCAGCTACACCGGGACAGGGTCCACTGAAGCTTTCTTT. This sequence joins TRBV3-1 (or the pseudogene TRBV3-2) and TRBJ1-1; 9 nucleotides match TRBD1. The CDR3 runs 15 residues. The V gene's germline CDR1 is LGHDT and CDR2 YNNKEL (reference sequence). The J segment lost 4 bases and the V segment lost 5 bases, leaving 8 bases of the junction unmatched.

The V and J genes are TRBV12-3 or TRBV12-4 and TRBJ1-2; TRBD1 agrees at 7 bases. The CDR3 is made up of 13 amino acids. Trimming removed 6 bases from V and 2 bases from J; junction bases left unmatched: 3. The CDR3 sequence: CASSWTGNYGYTF. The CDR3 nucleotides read TGTGCCAGCAGCTGGACAGGCAACTATGGCTACACCTTC.

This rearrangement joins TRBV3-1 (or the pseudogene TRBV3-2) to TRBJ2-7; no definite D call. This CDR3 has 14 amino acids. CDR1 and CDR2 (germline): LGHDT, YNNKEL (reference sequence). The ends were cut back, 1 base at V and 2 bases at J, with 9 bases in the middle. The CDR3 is CASSQAARAYEQYF. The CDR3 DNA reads TGTGCCAGCAGCCAAGCAGCCCGGGCCTACGAGCAGTACTTC.

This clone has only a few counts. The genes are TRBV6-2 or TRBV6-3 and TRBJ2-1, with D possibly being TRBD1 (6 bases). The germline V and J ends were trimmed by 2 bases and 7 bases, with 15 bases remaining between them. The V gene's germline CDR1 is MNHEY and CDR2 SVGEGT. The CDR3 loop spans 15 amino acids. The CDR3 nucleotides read TGTGCCAGCAGTTACGAATGGGGGCCGAGTAATGAGCAGTTCTTC. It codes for CASSYEWGPSNEQFF.

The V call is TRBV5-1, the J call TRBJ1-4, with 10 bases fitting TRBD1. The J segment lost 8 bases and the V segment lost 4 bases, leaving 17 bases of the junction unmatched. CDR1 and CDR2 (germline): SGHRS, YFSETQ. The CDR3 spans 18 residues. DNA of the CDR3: TGCGCCAGCAGCCCGACTGCGACAGGGGGCGCCGGGTTGGAAAAACTGTTTTTT. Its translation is CASSPTATGGAGLEKLFF.

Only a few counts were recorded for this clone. CDR3 bases: TGTGCCAGCAGCTTCCTCGTGGGGCCGTACAATGAGCAGTTCTTC. As protein: CASSFLVGPYNEQFF. The rearrangement joins TRBV11-2 to TRBJ2-1; weak D call: TRBD1 (5 bases). V dropped 3 bases and J dropped 4 bases, with 13 bases sitting between them. The germline V gene has CDR1 SGHAT and CDR2 FQNNGV. This CDR3 comprises 15 residues.

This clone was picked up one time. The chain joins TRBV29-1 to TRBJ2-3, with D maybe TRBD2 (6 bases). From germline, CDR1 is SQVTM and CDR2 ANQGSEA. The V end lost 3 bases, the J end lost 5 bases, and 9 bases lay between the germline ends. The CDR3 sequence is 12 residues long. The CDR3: CSVERDGDTQYF. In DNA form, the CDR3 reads TGCAGCGTTGAGCGGGATGGAGATACGCAGTATTTT.

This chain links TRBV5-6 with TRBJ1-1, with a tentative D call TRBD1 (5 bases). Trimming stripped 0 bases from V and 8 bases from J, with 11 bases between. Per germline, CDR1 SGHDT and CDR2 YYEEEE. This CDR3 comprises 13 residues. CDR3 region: CASSLGRRQEAFF. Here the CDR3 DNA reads TGTGCCAGCAGCTTGGGCAGGAGACAGGAAGCTTTCTTT.

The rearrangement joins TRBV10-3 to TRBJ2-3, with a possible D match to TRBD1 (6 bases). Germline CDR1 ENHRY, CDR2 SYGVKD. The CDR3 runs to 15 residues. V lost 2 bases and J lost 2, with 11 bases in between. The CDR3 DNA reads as TGTGCCATCAGTGAGGGACAGAGGTACACAGATACGCAGTATTTT. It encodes CAISEGQRYTDTQYF.